The 25 T cell receptor beta chains given below trace back to one sample, sequenced in a study of blood T cell repertoires in COVID-19. Sequencing used immunoSEQ multiplex PCR; TCRdb keeps in-frame clones, though not all of them. The table has some 96,000 clones, around nine tenths seen once. Input material: peripheral blood. The receptors stem from an elderly man with acute or convalescent COVID-19.

The chain has TRBV7-3 and TRBJ2-3; 9 bases map to TRBD2. Germline V gene sequence: CDR1 SGHTA, CDR2 FQGTGA. This CDR3 is built from 17 residues. The ends lost 4 bases at V and 1 base at J; junction bases unmatched: 9. CDR3 region: CASSSPSGIYGTDTQYF. CDR3 nucleotide sequence: TGTGCCAGCAGCTCTCCTAGCGGGATTTACGGCACAGATACGCAGTATTTT.

The CDR3 is CASTLRSLAAGGGTQYF. CDR3 sequence (DNA): TGTGCCAGTACACTTCGGTCGCTAGCGGCAGGAGGAGGTACGCAGTATTTT. V usage is TRBV19 and J usage is TRBJ2-3; 7 bases line up with TRBD2. V lost 7 bases to trimming and J lost 8 bases; unmatched junction nucleotides: 21. The CDR3 runs to 17 residues. Germline lookup yields CDR1 LNHDA and CDR2 SQIVND (reference sequence).

V usage is TRBV30 and J usage is TRBJ1-1, with 7 bases identical to TRBD1. Germline V gene sequence: CDR1 GTSNPN, CDR2 SVGIG (reference sequence). There are 14 residues in the CDR3. The junction had 8 bases not matched to a gene; V was cut back by 4 bases and J by 3 bases. The CDR3 region is CAWKGGRGYTEAFF. CDR3 DNA: TGTGCCTGGAAAGGGGGCAGGGGCTACACTGAAGCTTTCTTT.

The rearrangement joins TRBV19 to TRBJ1-4; D not resolved. The germline CDR1 and CDR2 sequences are LNHDA and SQIVND (reference sequence). V was cut by 6 bases and J by 0 bases, with 5 bases left in between. This CDR3 comprises 13 residues. The CDR3 protein is CASRRATNEKLFF. The CDR3 nucleotides read TGTGCCAGTAGAAGAGCAACTAATGAAAAACTGTTTTTT.

This clone occurred once. The chain employs TRBV5-1 and TRBJ2-3; the match to TRBD2 covers 8 bases. Germline V gives CDR1 SGHRS, CDR2 YFSETQ. V shed 4 bases and J 3 bases; nucleotides not matched to a gene: 16. The CDR3 consists of 18 residues. CDR3 sequence: CASSIPLSGRWVTDTQYF. DNA of the CDR3: TGCGCCAGCAGCATACCCTTGAGCGGGAGATGGGTGACAGATACGCAGTATTTT. The full variable domain, with the rest looked up from reference TRBV5-1 and TRBJ2-3, is KAGVTQTPRYLIKTRGQQVTLSCSPISGHRSVSWYQQTPGQGLQFLFEYFSETQRNKGNFPGRFSGRQFSNSRSEMNVSTLELGDSALYLCASSIPLSGRWVTDTQYFGPGTRLTVL.

The V gene is TRBV6-2 or TRBV6-3, the J gene TRBJ2-1, with 7 nucleotides matching TRBD2. The CDR3 is 15 amino acids. The trim removed 3 bases at V and 4 bases at J, leaving 6 bases unmatched. The germline V gene encodes CDR1 MNHEY and CDR2 SVGEGT. The CDR3, as DNA: TGTGCCAGCAGTTATGGGGCTAGCGGTTACAATGAGCAGTTCTTC. Protein product: CASSYGASGYNEQFF.

The rearrangement uses TRBV19 and TRBJ2-3, with 8 nucleotides matching TRBD1. The CDR3 consists of 14 residues. Germline CDR1 is LNHDA and CDR2 is SQIVND (reference sequence). The V segment lost 6 bases and the J segment 2 bases; nucleotides outside the gene matches: 4. The CDR3 loop is CASSATGATDTQYF. CDR3 bases: TGTGCCAGTAGCGCGACAGGGGCCACAGATACGCAGTATTTT.

This chain uses TRBV28 with TRBJ1-6; D is uncertain. Trimming took 4 bases from V and 8 from J, leaving 15 bases between them. This CDR3 is 15 amino acids long. Germline loops: CDR1 MDHEN, CDR2 SYDVKM. CDR3 sequence: CASSSGGFMDSPLHF. The DNA for the CDR3 is TGTGCCAGCAGTTCGGGTGGTTTTATGGATTCACCCCTCCACTTT.

V gene TRBV5-5 combines with J gene TRBJ2-5; D is uncertain. Germline values: CDR1 SGHKS, CDR2 YYEKEE (reference sequence). This CDR3 region has 14 residues. The V end lost 3 bases, the J end lost 5 bases, and 14 bases lay between the germline ends. The CDR3 DNA reads TGTGCCAGCAGCTCCGGTCCGCCAGCGGAGACCCAGTACTTC. It translates to CASSSGPPAETQYF.

This clone has just a few counts. V gene TRBV29-1 combines with J gene TRBJ1-1; unclear D gene. The CDR3 extends over 12 amino acids. V lost 6 bases, J lost 2 bases, and 10 bases lay in between. The germline V gene encodes CDR1 SQVTM and CDR2 ANQGSEA. CDR3 amino acids: CSVAEPNTEAFF. The DNA for the CDR3 is TGCAGCGTAGCCGAGCCCAACACTGAAGCTTTCTTT.

The chain links TRBV11-2 to TRBJ2-7, with a weak D call TRBD1 (5 bases). V shed 3 bases and J shed 3 bases, with 12 bases lying between them. The CDR3 totals 14 residues. Germline-derived CDR1 and CDR2 are SGHAT and FQNNGV. Here the CDR3 reads CASSFRRDLYEQYF. CDR3 nucleotides: TGTGCCAGCAGCTTTCGCAGGGATCTCTACGAGCAGTACTTC.

The chain combines TRBV6-5 with TRBJ2-7; the D gene is possibly TRBD1 (6 bases). The V gene lost 5 bases and the J gene lost 0 bases, with 8 bases spanning the gap. Germline values: CDR1 MNHEY, CDR2 SVGAGI. CDR3 length equals 13 residues. CDR3 DNA sequence: TGTGCCAGCAGTCAACAGGGCTCCTACGAGCAGTACTTC. Translating it yields CASSQQGSYEQYF.

V and J are TRBV6-1 and TRBJ2-2; 10 nucleotides match TRBD2. J gave up 0 bases and V 4 bases, and 8 bases lay outside the gene matches. The CDR3 contains 18 residues. Germline CDR1 and CDR2: MNHNS and SASEGT. Here the CDR3 DNA reads TGTGCCAGCAGTGGACGAGGTAGCGGGAGGTCGAACACCGGGGAGCTGTTTTTT. This sequence encodes CASSGRGSGRSNTGELFF.

A word on this clone: One end of the junction varies from germline; a read error may be responsible. This chain connects TRBV7-7 to TRBJ2-1; TRBD2 matches at 8 bases. This CDR3 region has 15 residues. Germline CDR1 is SSHAT and CDR2 is FNYEAQ (reference sequence). As DNA, the CDR3 is TGTGCTAGCAGCTCGGGACTAGTTATTGACGATGAGCAGTTCTTC. Encoded protein: CASSSGLVIDDEQFF.

The chain couples TRBV6-5 to TRBJ1-1; tentative D call: TRBD1 (6 bases). Germline loops: CDR1 MNHEY, CDR2 SVGAGI. The CDR3 covers 15 residues. Deletions cut 0 bases from V and 8 bases from J, with 16 bases between. CDR3 amino acids: CASSYSRQGTPEAFF. The CDR3 bases are TGTGCCAGCAGTTACTCCCGCCAGGGGACCCCCGAAGCTTTCTTT.

This clone came up once. J is TRBJ2-1 and V is TRBV10-2; 7 bases match TRBD1. Trimming cost V 4 bases and J 9 bases; bases outside gene matches: 6. The germline V gene encodes CDR1 WSHSY and CDR2 SAAADI. The CDR3 is made up of 13 amino acids. The CDR3 here is CASSGQGMAEQFF. The CDR3, as DNA: TGCGCCAGCAGTGGACAGGGAATGGCTGAGCAGTTCTTC.

V and J are TRBV15 and TRBJ2-3, with TRBD2 identical over 7 bases. The germline V gene has CDR1 LNHNV and CDR2 YYDKDF (reference sequence). This CDR3 is 15 amino acids long. The J segment lost 2 bases and the V segment lost 5 bases, leaving 7 bases of the junction unmatched. The CDR3 bases are TGTGCCACCAGCCGGCGACTAGCAGTCACAGATACGCAGTATTTT. Translated: CATSRRLAVTDTQYF.

The chain couples TRBV7-3 to TRBJ2-1; TRBD1 agrees at 8 bases. V trimming: 5 bases; J trimming: 7 bases; junction bases outside the gene matches: 4. This CDR3 comprises 13 residues. Looked up from germline, CDR1 is SGHTA and CDR2 is FQGTGA. CDR3 in DNA: TGTGCCAGCAGCCTGGACAGGGTAAATGAGCAGTTCTTC. Protein: CASSLDRVNEQFF.

The gene calls are TRBV13 and TRBJ1-2; D unresolved. The germline gives CDR1 PRHDT, CDR2 FYEKMQ (reference sequence). V was pared by 6 bases and J by 12 bases, with 20 bases between. This CDR3 spans 13 amino acids. The CDR3, as DNA: TGTGCCAGCAGTACCCGGGAGGGCGAGAAGGACACCTTC. Translation gives CASSTREGEKDTF.

This clone was observed a single time. V gene TRBV6-4 combines with J gene TRBJ2-5; 11 positions agree with TRBD2. V shed 7 bases, J shed 1 base, and the junction held 14 bases outside the gene matches. The CDR3 contains 18 residues. The germline gives CDR1 MRHNA, CDR2 SNTAGT. CDR3 nucleotide sequence: TGTGCCAGCATTCACCCGTGGGCTAGCGGGAGGATCCAAGAGACCCAGTACTTC. It codes for CASIHPWASGRIQETQYF.

The chain links TRBV18 to TRBJ2-7; 12 bases align to TRBD2. Germline trimming cut 3 bases from V and 0 bases from J; bases unmatched to any gene: 6. In germline, CDR1 is KGHSH, CDR2 LQKENI. This CDR3 has 17 residues. CDR3 sequence reads: CASSPLGTSGSSYEQYF. For the CDR3, the DNA is TGTGCCAGCTCACCTCTCGGGACTAGCGGGTCCTCCTACGAGCAGTACTTC.

The table lists this clone with a few counts. The chain recombines TRBV15 with TRBJ2-1, with 13 bases matching TRBD2. V gave up 5 bases and J gave up 1 base; unmatched junction bases: 2. Germline CDR1 is LNHNV and CDR2 is YYDKDF (reference sequence). The CDR3 is 16 amino acids. The CDR3 bases are TGTGCCACCAGCGGACTAGCGGGAGTTTCCTACAATGAGCAGTTCTTC. It codes for CATSGLAGVSYNEQFF.

Only one count was recorded for this clone. This sequence joins TRBV28 and TRBJ2-3; 9 bases match TRBD1. The CDR3 runs 16 residues. Trimming at V came to 3 bases and at J to 1 base, leaving 5 bases not matched to a gene. Germline V gene lookup returns CDR1 MDHEN and CDR2 SYDVKM. The CDR3 DNA follows: TGTGCCAGCAGTTTCGCTTGGACAGGGGGCACAGATACGCAGTATTTT. Protein: CASSFAWTGGTDTQYF. Supplemented by reference TRBV28 and TRBJ2-3, the full variable domain reads DVKVTQSSRYLVKRTGEKVFLECVQDMDHENMFWYRQDPGLGLRLIYFSYDVKMKEKGDIPEGYSVSREKKERFSLILESASTNQTSMYLCASSFAWTGGTDTQYFGPGTRLTVL.

This clone has just one count. The chain combines TRBV6-6 with TRBJ2-1, with 13 bases lining up with TRBD2. Germline values: CDR1 MNHNY, CDR2 SVGAGI (reference sequence). This CDR3 is 16 amino acids long. V lost 5 bases, J lost 9 bases, and 10 bases stayed unmatched. CDR3 coding DNA: TGTGCCAGCAGTCCTATCGGACTAGCGGGAGTTGGTGAGCAGTTCTTC. The encoded protein is CASSPIGLAGVGEQFF.

The V call is TRBV19, the J call TRBJ2-2; 7 bases are shared with TRBD1. V was pared by 6 bases and J by 5 bases, with 9 bases of the junction left unmatched. CDR1 is LNHDA, CDR2 SQIVND, per germline (reference sequence). The CDR3 loop spans 15 amino acids. The CDR3: CASRPGQSRTGELFF. CDR3 in DNA: TGTGCCAGTAGGCCGGGACAGTCTCGGACCGGGGAGCTGTTTTTT. Using reference TRBV19 and TRBJ2-2 for the parts outside the CDR3, the full variable domain is DGGITQSPKYLFRKEGQNVTLSCEQNLNHDAMYWYRQDPGQGLRLIYYSQIVNDFQKGDIAEGYSVSREKKESFPLTVTSAQKNPTAFYLCASRPGQSRTGELFFGEGSRLTVL.